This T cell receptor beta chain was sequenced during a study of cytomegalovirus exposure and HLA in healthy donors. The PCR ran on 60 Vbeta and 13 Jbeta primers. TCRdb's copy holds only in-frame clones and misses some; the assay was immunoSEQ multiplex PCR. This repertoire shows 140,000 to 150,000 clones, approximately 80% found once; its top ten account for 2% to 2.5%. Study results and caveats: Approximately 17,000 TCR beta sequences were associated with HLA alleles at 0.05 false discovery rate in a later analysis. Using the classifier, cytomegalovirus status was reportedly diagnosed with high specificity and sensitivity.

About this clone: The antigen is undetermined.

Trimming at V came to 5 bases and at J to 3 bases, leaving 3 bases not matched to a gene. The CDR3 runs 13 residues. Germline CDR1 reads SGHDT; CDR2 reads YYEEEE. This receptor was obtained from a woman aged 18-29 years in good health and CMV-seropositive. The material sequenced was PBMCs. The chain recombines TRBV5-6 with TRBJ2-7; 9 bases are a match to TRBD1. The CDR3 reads CASSSGQGYEQYF. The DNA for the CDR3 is TGTGCCAGCAGTTCGGGACAGGGCTACGAGCAGTACTTC.